The clone carrying this T cell receptor (beta chain) was counted ten times or more. This sample stems from a study of T-cell reconstitution after alpha-beta-depleted transplantation in children. V lost 5 bases to trimming and J lost 5 bases, with 15 bases between them. There are 14 residues in the CDR3. Unique molecular identifiers were built into the TCRbeta library. TCRdb ran MiXCR on the PCR reads and lists one entry per CDR3 protein. The sample records around 370,000 distinct CDR3 sequences, roughly 16% being singletons. This clonotype originated in a male patient aged 2 to 10 who had a stem cell transplant for acute lymphoblastic leukemia, so the T cells may come from the graft donor. This specimen consisted of PBMCs, mostly from graft donor cells, obtained 360 days after TCRalphabeta/CD19-depleted stem cell transplant. The rearrangement uses TRBV12-3 or TRBV12-4 and TRBJ1-2; D is possibly TRBD1 (5 bases). The CDR3 loop is CASSLRQRLYGYTF. CDR3 nucleotides: TGTGCCAGCAGTCTCCGACAGAGGCTTTATGGCTACACCTTC.